The next 8 T cell receptor delta chains were all read from a single sample in a study of gamma-delta T cells after stem cell transplantation. TCRdb ran CATT on the RT-PCR reads. The repertoire consists of more than 3,500 delta-chain clones, with approximately 15% occurring once and the leading ten covering 4.8%. The specimen sequenced was gamma-delta T cells. The receptors shown here come from a human donor. It is not recorded whose cells these are; they may come from a transplant donor.

The sample holds a few counts of this clone. An end of the junction does not agree with germline; a read error may underlie this. The V call is TRDV1, the J call TRDJ2; 9 nucleotides line up with TRDD3. The CDR3 spans 19 residues. CDR1 TSWWSYY and CDR2 QGS come from the germline V gene. DNA for the CDR3: TGTGCTGTTGGGGACCCCTGGGGGATCCACATTCCCTTGACAGCACAACTCTTCTTT. Amino acid sequence: CAVGDPWGIHIPLTAQLFF.

This clone was observed a few times. The rearrangement joins TRDV3 to TRDJ1; TRDD3 matches 7 bases. The CDR3 sequence is 19 residues long. Germline V gene data show CDR1 as TVYSNPD and CDR2 as GDNSRS (reference sequence). Trimming took 0 bases from V and 3 from J; bases not matched to a gene: 22. The CDR3 coding sequence is TGTGCCTTTAGAGCTCCCACTCTGGGGGCGGAGGTAGTCTCCGATAAACTCATCTTT. Residues: CAFRAPTLGAEVVSDKLIF.

This clone has just one count. A read error may be the cause here, since a much bigger clone is one base away. The V gene is uncalled and the J gene is TRDJ1; the tabulated D call, TRDD3, remains unverified against the DNA. This CDR3 contains 21 residues. The DNA of the CDR3 is TGTGCTCTTGGGGAACTCCCTCCTGCCTTCCCCCCTAGGGGGGACACCGATAAACTCATCTTT. This sequence encodes CALGELPPAFPPRGDTDKLIF.

No V gene call is available, although the J gene is TRDJ1; the table's D call of TRDD3 was not tested on the DNA. This CDR3 region has 16 residues. Here the CDR3 reads CASQPTSTGGGSKLIF. Written as DNA, the CDR3 is TGTGCCTCTCAACCTACTTCTACTGGGGGAGGATCCAAACTCATCTTT.

This clone was observed a handful of times. The rearrangement joins TRDV1 to TRDJ1; the match to TRDD3 covers 11 bases. This CDR3 has 25 residues. Germline CDR1 TSWWSYY, CDR2 QGS. J was trimmed by 3 bases and V by 3 bases; bases with no gene match: 33. CDR3 protein: CALGDRPSLTPGFLGDTRWADKLIF. The CDR3 nucleotides read TGTGCTCTTGGGGACAGGCCTTCGCTCACCCCGGGGTTTCTGGGGGATACCCGCTGGGCCGATAAACTCATCTTT.

This clone has more than one count but fewer than ten. This may arise from a read error, as a much more abundant clone is one base away. Different DNA sequences within this sample yield the same CDR3. V and J are TRDV2 and TRDJ3; TRDD3 aligns across 12 bases. CDR3 length: 20 residues. CDR1 GEAIGNYY and CDR2 EKD come from the germline V gene. The CDR3 loop reads CACDTRTGGYFAWDTRQMFF. The CDR3, as DNA: TGCGCCTGTGACACGCGGACTGGGGGATACTTCGCCTGGGACACCCGACAGATGTTTTTC.

The CDR3 protein is CACDTAYWEKSPYTDKLIF. CDR3 DNA: TGTGCCTGTGACACGGCTTACTGGGAGAAAAGCCCGTACACCGATAAACTCATCTTT. The chain joins TRDV2 to TRDJ1, with D tentatively TRDD3 (6 bases). Because TCRdb records no J gene, it was assigned here through a match of the DNA to germline. Germline CDR1 reads GEAIGNYY; CDR2 reads EKD. The CDR3 contains 19 residues. Between the trimmed V and J ends, which lost 1 base and 0 bases, there was a span of 23 bases.

The chain is built from TRDV2 and TRDJ3; TRDD3 aligns across 7 bases. The CDR3 is made up of 20 amino acids. Per germline, CDR1 GEAIGNYY and CDR2 EKD. The V gene end was trimmed by 0 bases and the J gene end by 0 bases; junction bases not matched to a gene: 10. The CDR3 sequence is CACDTGGITRSSWDTRQMFF. The CDR3 DNA is TGTGCCTGTGACACCGGGGGGATTACTCGAAGCTCCTGGGACACCCGACAGATGTTTTTC.